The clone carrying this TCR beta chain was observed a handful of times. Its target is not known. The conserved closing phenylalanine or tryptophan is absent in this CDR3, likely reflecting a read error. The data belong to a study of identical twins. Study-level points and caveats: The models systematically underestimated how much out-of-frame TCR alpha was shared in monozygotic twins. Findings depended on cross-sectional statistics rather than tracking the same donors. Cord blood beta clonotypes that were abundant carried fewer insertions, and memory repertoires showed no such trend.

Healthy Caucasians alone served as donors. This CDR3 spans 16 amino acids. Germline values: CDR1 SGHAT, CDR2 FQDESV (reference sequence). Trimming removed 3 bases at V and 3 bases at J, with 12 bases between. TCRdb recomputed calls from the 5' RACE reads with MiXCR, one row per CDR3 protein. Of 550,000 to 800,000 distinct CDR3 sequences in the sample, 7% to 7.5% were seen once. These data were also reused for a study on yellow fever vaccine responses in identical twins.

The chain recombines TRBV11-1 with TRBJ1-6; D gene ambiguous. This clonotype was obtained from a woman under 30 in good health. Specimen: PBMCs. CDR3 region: CASSFGDASYNSPLHS. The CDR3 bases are TGTGCCAGCAGCTTCGGAGACGCTAGCTATAATTCACCCCTCCACTCT.